Given below is one T cell receptor (beta chain) in context. The repertoire was sequenced with immunoSEQ multiplex PCR; TCRdb's copy has only in-frame clones and lacks some. The sample shows approximately 35,000 clones, around nine tenths of them seen only once. The CDR3 covers 15 residues. The V segment lost 4 bases and the J segment 5 bases; nucleotides outside the gene matches: 4. The germline V gene encodes CDR1 ENHRY and CDR2 SYGVKD. The data were obtained in a study of T cell changes during pregnancy in multiple sclerosis. Sequencing was performed on CD4+ T cells from peripheral blood mononuclear cells, taken after pregnancy. The chain joins TRBV10-3 to TRBJ2-3; 12 bases align to TRBD2. This TCR derives from a female donor in good health, enrolled as a control in a pregnancy study. CDR3 nucleotide sequence: TGTGCCATCAGTGGACTAGCGGGGGATAAAGATACGCAGTATTTT. Translated, it gives CAISGLAGDKDTQYF.